Here is one T cell receptor beta chain with its context. What it recognizes is unknown. This entry belongs to a study of shared clonotypes between healthy human individuals. Points from the study as a whole: It was expected that sequencing depth would affect clonotype sharing among donors.

Naive CD8 cells comprised CD45RO-negative, CCR7-positively selected cells, excluding terminally differentiated effector memory CD45RA+ cells. The junction had 8 bases not matched to a gene; V was cut back by 7 bases and J by 8 bases. CDR3 size: 13 residues. CDR1 is SQVTM and CDR2 is ANQGSEA in the germline V gene. Using immunoSEQ multiplex PCR, the repertoire was profiled, and TCRdb retains in-frame clones only, with some absent. The table records about 820,000 clones, 92% of them present only once. This sequence originates from a man aged 30 to 39 in good health. The V and J genes are TRBV29-1 and TRBJ2-1; 10 nucleotides match TRBD1. The sample taken for sequencing was naive CD8+ T cells sorted from blood. The CDR3 nucleotides are TGCAGCGCTTCCGGGACAGGGGTCGATGAGCAGTTCTTC. It encodes CSASGTGVDEQFF.